This entry lists 3 T cell receptor beta chains sequenced from one sample in a study of shared clonotypes between healthy human individuals. TCRdb's copy holds only in-frame clones and misses some; the assay was immunoSEQ multiplex PCR. Among around 1,100,000 clones listed, approximately 80% were seen once. Source material: memory CD4+ T cells from PBMCs. Indicated subset: CD45RA-negative fraction. The receptors shown here come from a man between 18 and 35 years old in good health. Some clones in this sample may be carry-over from other donors' samples.

The chain has TRBV19 and TRBJ2-6; D is perhaps TRBD1 (6 bases). The germline gives CDR1 LNHDA, CDR2 SQIVND (reference sequence). Deletions cut 5 bases from V and 0 bases from J, with 11 bases between. The CDR3 runs 16 residues. CDR3 sequence reads: CASSGGGSSGANVLTF. Here the CDR3 DNA reads TGTGCCAGTAGTGGGGGCGGCAGCTCTGGGGCCAACGTCCTGACTTTC.

The chain uses TRBV6-6 and TRBJ1-1, with 7 bases aligning to TRBD1. Looked up from germline, CDR1 is MNHNY and CDR2 is SVGAGI (reference sequence). V lost 4 bases, J lost 1 base, and 9 bases stayed unmatched. The CDR3 has 16 residues. The CDR3 DNA reads as TGTGCCAGCAGTTCCAGACCAGGACAGGCGAACACTGAAGCTTTCTTT. Encoded protein: CASSSRPGQANTEAFF.

CDR3 sequence: CASSPNRPYTEAFF. Written as DNA, the CDR3 is TGTGCCAGCTCACCCAACAGGCCCTACACTGAAGCTTTCTTT. J is TRBJ1-1 and V is TRBV18; a weak D match, TRBD1 (5 bases). The V gene's germline CDR1 is KGHSH and CDR2 LQKENI. Trimming shortened V by 3 bases and J by 3 bases, and 11 bases separated the two germline ends. The CDR3 consists of 14 residues.